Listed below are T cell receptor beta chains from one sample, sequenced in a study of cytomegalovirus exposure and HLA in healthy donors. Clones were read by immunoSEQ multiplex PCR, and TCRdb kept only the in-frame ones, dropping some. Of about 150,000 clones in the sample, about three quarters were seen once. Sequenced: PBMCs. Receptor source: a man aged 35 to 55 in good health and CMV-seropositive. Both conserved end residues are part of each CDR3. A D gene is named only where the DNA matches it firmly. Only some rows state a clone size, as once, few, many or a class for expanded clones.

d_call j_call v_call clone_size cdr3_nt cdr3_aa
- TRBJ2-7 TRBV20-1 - TGCAGTGGGACGGGAACCTACGAGCAGTACTTC CSGTGTYEQYF
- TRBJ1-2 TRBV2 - TGTGCCAGCAGTGAAATGAGGAGGTCTTATGGCTACACCTTC CASSEMRRSYGYTF
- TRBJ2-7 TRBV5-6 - TGTGCCAGCAGCTTGGGTTATGAGGTGCAGTACTTC CASSLGYEVQYF
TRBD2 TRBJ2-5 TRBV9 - TGTGCCAGCAGCTCACTAGCGGGAGGGCGTGAGACCCAGTACTTC CASSSLAGGRETQYF
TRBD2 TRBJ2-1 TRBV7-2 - TGTGCCAGCAGCTTGACTAGCCTAACTGTCAATGAGCAGTTCTTC CASSLTSLTVNEQFF
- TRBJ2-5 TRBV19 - TGTGCCAGTAGTATATCTCTAGCCCAGACCCAGTACTTC CASSISLAQTQYF
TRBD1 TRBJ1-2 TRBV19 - TGTGCCAGTAGTAGGTTCTCGACAGGGCGCCTTAACTATGGCTACACCTTC CASSRFSTGRLNYGYTF
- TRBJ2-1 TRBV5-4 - TGTGCCAGCAGTCGTCTCTACAATGAGCAGTTCTTC CASSRLYNEQFF
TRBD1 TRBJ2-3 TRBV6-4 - TGTGCCAGCAGTCCCGGGACAGGGCGCACAGATACGCAGTATTTT CASSPGTGRTDTQYF
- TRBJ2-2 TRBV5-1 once TGCGCCAGCAGCTTCGGCGGGGTCGCGAACACCGGGGAGCTGTTTTTT CASSFGGVANTGELFF